This T cell receptor (beta chain) was sequenced during a study of T cells in Graves' hyperthyroidism and ophthalmopathy. Overall study: Any treatment followed the collection of peripheral blood at initial diagnosis.

PBMCs were derived from more than 8 ml fresh peripheral blood. There were TCR beta CDR3 regions amplified from RNA transcripts. Primed by the HTBI set, a first-round RT-PCR was run on the TCR CDR3. MiXCR was run by TCRdb on the multiplex PCR reads, yielding one entry per CDR3 protein. The table lists 600,000 to 900,000 distinct CDR3 sequences, roughly 15% of them singletons. V was pared by 4 bases and J by 5 bases, with 5 bases between. Germline CDR1 is LNHNV and CDR2 is YYDKDF (reference sequence). The CDR3 contains 12 residues. This clonotype has just a few counts. Sequenced: blood. The origin of this receptor is a man younger than 30 with Graves' hyperthyroidism. The rearrangement uses TRBV15 and TRBJ2-2, with D uncertain. In DNA form, the CDR3 reads TGTGCCACCAGCACTAGAACCGGGGAGCTGTTTTTT. The encoded protein is CATSTRTGELFF.